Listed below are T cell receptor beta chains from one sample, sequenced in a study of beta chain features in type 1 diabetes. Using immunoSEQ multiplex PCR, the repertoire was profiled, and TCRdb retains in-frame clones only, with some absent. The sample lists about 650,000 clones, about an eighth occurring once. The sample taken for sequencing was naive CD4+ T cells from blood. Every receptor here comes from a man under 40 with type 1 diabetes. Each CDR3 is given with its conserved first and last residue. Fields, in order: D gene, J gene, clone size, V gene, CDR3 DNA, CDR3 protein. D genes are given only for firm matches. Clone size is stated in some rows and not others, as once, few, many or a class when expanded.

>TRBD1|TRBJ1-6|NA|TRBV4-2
TGTGCCAGCAGCCCTCAGACCCTCGGGACAGCTTATAATTCACCCCTCCACTTT
CASSPQTLGTAYNSPLHF
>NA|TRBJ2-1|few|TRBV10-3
TGTGCCATCAGTGAGTTAGAATCCCCCAATGAGCAGTTCTTC
CAISELESPNEQFF
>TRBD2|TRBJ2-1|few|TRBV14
TGTGCCAGCAGCCCTCCAGCGGGACTAGCGTTCTTGAATGAGCAGTTCTTC
CASSPPAGLAFLNEQFF
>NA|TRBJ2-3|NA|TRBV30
TGTGCCTGGAGTATACAGGGTGGGACAGATACGCAGTATTTT
CAWSIQGGTDTQYF
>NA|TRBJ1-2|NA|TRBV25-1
TGTGCCAGCAGTGAGCGCACAGGGTCCCGGGATGGCTACACCTTC
CASSERTGSRDGYTF
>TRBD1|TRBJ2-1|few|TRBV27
TGTGCCAGCAGTTTATCCGGACAGGTTCATGAGCAGTTCTTC
CASSLSGQVHEQFF
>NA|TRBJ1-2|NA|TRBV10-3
TGTGCCATCAGTGGAACGGACGGTGTCTATGGCTACACCTTC
CAISGTDGVYGYTF
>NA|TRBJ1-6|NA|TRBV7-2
TGTGCCAGCAGCTTAAGGTTTTCCCTCCACTTT
CASSLRFSLHF
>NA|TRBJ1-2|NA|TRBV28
TGTGCCAGCAGTCCACAGGGAAACTATGGCTACACCTTC
CASSPQGNYGYTF
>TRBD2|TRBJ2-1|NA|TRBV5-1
TGCGCCAGCAGCGTTAGCGGGGCCGCCTACAATGAGCAGTTCTTC
CASSVSGAAYNEQFF
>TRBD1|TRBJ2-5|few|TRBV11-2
TGTGCCAGCAGCTTGGGACAGGGTGGGGAGACCCAGTACTTC
CASSLGQGGETQYF
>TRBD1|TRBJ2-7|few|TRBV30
TGTGCCTGGAGTGGACCCGGGACAGGTCCCTCCTACGAGCAGTACTTC
CAWSGPGTGPSYEQYF
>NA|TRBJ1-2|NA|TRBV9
TGTGCCAGCAGCGTAGCTATAGGGTATGAGGGCTACACCTTC
CASSVAIGYEGYTF
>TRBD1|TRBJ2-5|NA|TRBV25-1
TGTGCCAGCAGCCGATTCCGGGACAGGGGTGTAGAGACCCAGTACTTC
CASSRFRDRGVETQYF
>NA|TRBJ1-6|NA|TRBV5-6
TGTGCCAGCAGCACCCAAGGGACCCGACGACGGTCACCCCTCCACTTT
CASSTQGTRRRSPLHF
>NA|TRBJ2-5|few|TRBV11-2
TGTGCCAGCAGCTTAGTGTTGGGTTGGGAGACCCAGTACTTC
CASSLVLGWETQYF
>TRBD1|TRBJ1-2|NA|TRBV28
TGTGCCAGCAGTTTCGGCTCCGCACAGGGGGTCGGCTATGGCTACACCTTC
CASSFGSAQGVGYGYTF
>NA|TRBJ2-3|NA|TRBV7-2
TGTGCCAGCAGCTTCGGACTCTTCACAGATACGCAGTATTTT
CASSFGLFTDTQYF
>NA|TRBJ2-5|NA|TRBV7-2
TGTGCCAGCAGCTTGGGCTCCCCCGGGCAGACCCAGTACTTC
CASSLGSPGQTQYF
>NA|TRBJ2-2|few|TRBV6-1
TGTGCCAGCAGCCGAGACCAGGGAGGCACCGGGGAGCTGTTTTTT
CASSRDQGGTGELFF